The clone carrying this T cell receptor beta chain was detected once. Its antigen is undetermined. This specimen comes from a study of T cell responses to AZD1222 COVID-19 vaccine. The study, taken as a whole, reports: Within unmutated variant regions lay the reported targets of nearly half of spike-specific TCRs. At study baseline, merely a handful of AZD1222 recipients were seropositive. CD4 TCRs linked to vaccination spanned spike, dominating at 160-218 and 743-854. Donors, mostly white British, included more females; clonal diversity was possibly underestimated.

Assay used: immunoSEQ multiplex PCR; TCRdb lists only in-frame clones, some missing. The sample holds approximately 160,000 clones, roughly 94% seen once. Losses at the gene ends were 5 bases for V and 2 bases for J; bases not matched to a gene: 6. CDR1 and CDR2 from the germline V gene are WNHNN and SYGVQD (reference sequence). This CDR3 is 15 amino acids long. The chain recombines TRBV10-1 with TRBJ2-3; 8 bases are a match to TRBD2. The specimen was peripheral blood, collected 28 days after the second AZD1222 dose. The receptor was isolated from an adult who received the AZD1222 COVID-19 vaccine. CDR3 bases: TGCGCCAGCAGTACTCTGCGGGAGGTCACAGATACGCAGTATTTT. Its translation is CASSTLREVTDTQYF.